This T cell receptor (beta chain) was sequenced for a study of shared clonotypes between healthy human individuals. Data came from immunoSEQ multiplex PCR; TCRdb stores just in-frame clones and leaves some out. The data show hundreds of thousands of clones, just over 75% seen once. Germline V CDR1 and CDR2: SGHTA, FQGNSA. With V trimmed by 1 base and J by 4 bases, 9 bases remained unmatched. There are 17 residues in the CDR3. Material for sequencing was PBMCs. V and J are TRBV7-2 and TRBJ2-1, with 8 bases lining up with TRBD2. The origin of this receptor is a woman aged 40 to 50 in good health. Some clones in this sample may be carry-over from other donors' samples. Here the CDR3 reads CASSLGSRLALYNEQFF. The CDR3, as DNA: TGTGCCAGCAGCTTAGGGTCGCGACTAGCGTTATACAATGAGCAGTTCTTC. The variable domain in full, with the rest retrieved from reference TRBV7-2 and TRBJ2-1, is GAGVSQSPSNKVTEKGKDVELRCDPISGHTALYWYRQSLGQGLEFLIYFQGNSAPDKSGLPSDRFSAERTGGSVSTLTIQRTQQEDSAVYLCASSLGSRLALYNEQFFGPGTRLTVL.